This T cell receptor (beta chain) was identified in a study of OX40 agonist ivuxolimab in advanced cancers. Study summary: A partial response was reached by three patients: one with hepatocellular carcinoma and two with cutaneous melanoma.

The sample holds one count of this clone. J lost 3 bases, V lost 6 bases, and 4 bases had no gene match. Per the germline V gene, CDR1 is SNHLY and CDR2 is FYNNEI. The CDR3 runs to 13 residues. The assay was immunoSEQ multiplex PCR, and TCRdb's table has in-frame clones only and misses some. The sample shows 75,000 to 100,000 clones, roughly 85% of them seen only once. The chain links TRBV2 to TRBJ1-1, with 7 bases matching TRBD1. The sequence was obtained from an adult with an advanced solid tumor such as melanoma, head and neck, liver or kidney cancer. This material consisted of CD4+ or CD8+ T cells sorted from blood, taken in a trial of the OX40 agonist ivuxolimab. The CDR3 nucleotides are TGTGCCAGCAGCCCCGACAGGGACACTGAAGCTTTCTTT. The encoded protein is CASSPDRDTEAFF.